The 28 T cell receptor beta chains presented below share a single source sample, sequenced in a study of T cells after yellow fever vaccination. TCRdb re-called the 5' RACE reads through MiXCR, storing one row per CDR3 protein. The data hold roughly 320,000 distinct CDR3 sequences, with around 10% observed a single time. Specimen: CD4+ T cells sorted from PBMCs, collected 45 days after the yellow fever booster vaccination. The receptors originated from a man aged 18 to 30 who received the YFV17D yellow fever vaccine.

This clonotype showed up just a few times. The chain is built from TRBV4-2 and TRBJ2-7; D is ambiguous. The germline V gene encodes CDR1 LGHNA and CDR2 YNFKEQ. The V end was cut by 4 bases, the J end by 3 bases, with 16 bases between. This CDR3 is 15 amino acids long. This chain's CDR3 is CASSLSSSGVYEQYF. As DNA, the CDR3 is TGTGCCAGCAGCCTTAGCTCCTCCGGAGTCTACGAGCAGTACTTC.

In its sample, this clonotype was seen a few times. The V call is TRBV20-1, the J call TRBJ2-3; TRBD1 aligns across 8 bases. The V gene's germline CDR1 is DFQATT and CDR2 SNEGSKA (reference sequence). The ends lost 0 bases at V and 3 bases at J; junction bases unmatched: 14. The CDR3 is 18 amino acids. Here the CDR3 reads CSARDRRTGGERTDTQYF. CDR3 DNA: TGCAGTGCTAGAGATCGTCGAACAGGGGGAGAAAGGACAGATACGCAGTATTTT.

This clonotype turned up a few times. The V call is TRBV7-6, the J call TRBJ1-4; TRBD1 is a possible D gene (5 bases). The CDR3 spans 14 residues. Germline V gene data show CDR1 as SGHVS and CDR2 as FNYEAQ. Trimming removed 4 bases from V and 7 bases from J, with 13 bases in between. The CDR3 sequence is CASSYGTLSEKLFF. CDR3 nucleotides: TGTGCCAGCAGCTACGGGACGCTGAGTGAAAAACTGTTTTTT.

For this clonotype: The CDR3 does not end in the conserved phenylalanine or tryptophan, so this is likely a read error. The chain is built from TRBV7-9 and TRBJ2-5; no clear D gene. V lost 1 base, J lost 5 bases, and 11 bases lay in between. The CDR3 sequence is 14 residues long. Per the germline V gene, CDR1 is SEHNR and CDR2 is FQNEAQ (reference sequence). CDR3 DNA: TGTGCCAGCAGCTTAGTAGAAGGGTGGGAGACCCAGTACCTC. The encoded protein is CASSLVEGWETQYL.

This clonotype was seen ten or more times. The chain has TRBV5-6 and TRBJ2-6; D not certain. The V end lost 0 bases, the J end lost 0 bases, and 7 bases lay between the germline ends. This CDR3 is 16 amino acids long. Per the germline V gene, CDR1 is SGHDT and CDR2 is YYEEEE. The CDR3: CASSLEPSSGANVLTF. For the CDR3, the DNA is TGTGCCAGCAGCTTGGAACCGAGCTCTGGGGCCAACGTCCTGACTTTC.

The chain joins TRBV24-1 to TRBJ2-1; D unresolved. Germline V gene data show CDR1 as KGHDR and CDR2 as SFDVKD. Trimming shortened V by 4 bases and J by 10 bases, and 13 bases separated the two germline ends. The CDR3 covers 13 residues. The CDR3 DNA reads TGTGCCACCAGTGACACGACTGCGGAGGAGCAGTTCTTC. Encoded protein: CATSDTTAEEQFF.

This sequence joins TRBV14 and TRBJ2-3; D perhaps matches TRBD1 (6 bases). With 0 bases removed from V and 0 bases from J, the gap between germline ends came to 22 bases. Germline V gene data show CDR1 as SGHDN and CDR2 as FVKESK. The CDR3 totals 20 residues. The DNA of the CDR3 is TGTGCCAGCAGCCAAGATCGCTGGGGGCGATCCCCCCCAAGCACAGATACGCAGTATTTT. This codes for CASSQDRWGRSPPSTDTQYF.

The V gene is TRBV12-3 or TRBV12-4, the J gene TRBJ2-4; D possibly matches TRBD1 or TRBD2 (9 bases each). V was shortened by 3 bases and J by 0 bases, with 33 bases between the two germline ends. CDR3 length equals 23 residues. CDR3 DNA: TGTGCCAGCAGTTTGGGTACAGGGGGCGGGAGACTAGCGGATACTTTAGCCAAAAACATTCAGTACTTC. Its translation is CASSLGTGGGRLADTLAKNIQYF.

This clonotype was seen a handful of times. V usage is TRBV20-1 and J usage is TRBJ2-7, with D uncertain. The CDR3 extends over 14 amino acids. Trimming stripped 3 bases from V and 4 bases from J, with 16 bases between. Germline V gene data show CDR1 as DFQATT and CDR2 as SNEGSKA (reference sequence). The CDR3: CSARAQPNGYEQYF. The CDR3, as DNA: TGCAGTGCTAGGGCCCAACCCAACGGGTACGAGCAGTACTTC.

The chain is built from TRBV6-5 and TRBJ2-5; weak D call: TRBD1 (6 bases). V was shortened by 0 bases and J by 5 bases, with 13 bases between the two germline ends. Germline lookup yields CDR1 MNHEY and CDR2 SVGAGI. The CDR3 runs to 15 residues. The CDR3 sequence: CASSYSGQLRETQYF. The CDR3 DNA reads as TGTGCCAGCAGTTACTCCGGACAGCTGAGGGAGACCCAGTACTTC.

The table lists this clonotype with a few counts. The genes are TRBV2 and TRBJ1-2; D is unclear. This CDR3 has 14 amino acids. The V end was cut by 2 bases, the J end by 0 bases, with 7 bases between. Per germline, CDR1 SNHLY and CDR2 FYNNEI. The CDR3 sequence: CASSEFQANYGYTF. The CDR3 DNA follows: TGTGCCAGCAGTGAATTTCAAGCTAACTATGGCTACACCTTC. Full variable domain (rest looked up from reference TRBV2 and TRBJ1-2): EPEVTQTPSHQVTQMGQEVILRCVPISNHLYFYWYRQILGQKVEFLVSFYNNEISEKSEIFDDQFSVERPDGSNFTLKIRSTKLEDSAMYFCASSEFQANYGYTFGSGTRLTVV.

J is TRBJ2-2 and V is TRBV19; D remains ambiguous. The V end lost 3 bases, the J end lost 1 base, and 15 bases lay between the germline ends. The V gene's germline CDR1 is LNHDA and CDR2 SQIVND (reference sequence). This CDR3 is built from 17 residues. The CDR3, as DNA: TGTGCCAGTAGTATGAGCCTAGGACGTGGGAACACCGGGGAGCTGTTTTTT. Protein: CASSMSLGRGNTGELFF.

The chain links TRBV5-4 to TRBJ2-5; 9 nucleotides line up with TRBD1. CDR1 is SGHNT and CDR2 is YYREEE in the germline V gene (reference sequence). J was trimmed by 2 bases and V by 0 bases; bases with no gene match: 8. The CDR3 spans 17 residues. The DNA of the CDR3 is TGTGCCAGCAGCTTGGGAAAGACAGGGGGAAGGCAAGAGACCCAGTACTTC. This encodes CASSLGKTGGRQETQYF. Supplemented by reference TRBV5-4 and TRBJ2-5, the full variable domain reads ETGVTQSPTHLIKTRGQQVTLRCSSQSGHNTVSWYQQALGQGPQFIFQYYREEENGRGNFPPRFSGLQFPNYSSELNVNALELDDSALYLCASSLGKTGGRQETQYFGPGTRLLVL.

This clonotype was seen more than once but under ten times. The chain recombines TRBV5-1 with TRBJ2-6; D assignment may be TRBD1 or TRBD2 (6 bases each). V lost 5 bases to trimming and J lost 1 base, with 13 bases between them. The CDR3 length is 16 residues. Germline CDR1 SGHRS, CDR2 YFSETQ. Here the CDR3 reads CASRFGGTSGANVLTF. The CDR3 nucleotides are TGCGCCAGCAGATTTGGGGGGACATCTGGGGCCAACGTCCTGACTTTC.

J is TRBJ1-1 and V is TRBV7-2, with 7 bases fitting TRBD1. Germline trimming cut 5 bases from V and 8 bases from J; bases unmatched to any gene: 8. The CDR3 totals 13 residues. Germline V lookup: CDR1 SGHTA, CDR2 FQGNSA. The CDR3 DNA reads TGTGCCAGCAGCGGGGGAAACAGGGGAGAAGCTTTCTTT. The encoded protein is CASSGGNRGEAFF.

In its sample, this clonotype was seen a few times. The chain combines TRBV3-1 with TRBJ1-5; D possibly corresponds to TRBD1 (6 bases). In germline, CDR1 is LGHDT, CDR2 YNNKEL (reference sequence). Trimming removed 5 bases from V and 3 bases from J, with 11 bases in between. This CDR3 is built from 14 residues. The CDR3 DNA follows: TGTGCCAGCAGCAGGGGGGGGTTCAATCAGCCCCAGCATTTT. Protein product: CASSRGGFNQPQHF.

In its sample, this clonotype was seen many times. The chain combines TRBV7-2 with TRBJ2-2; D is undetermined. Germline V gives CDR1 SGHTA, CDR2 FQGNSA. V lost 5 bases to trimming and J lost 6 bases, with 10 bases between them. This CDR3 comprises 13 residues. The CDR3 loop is CASSLFTAGELFF. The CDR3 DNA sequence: TGTGCCAGCAGCCTATTTACCGCCGGGGAGCTGTTTTTT.

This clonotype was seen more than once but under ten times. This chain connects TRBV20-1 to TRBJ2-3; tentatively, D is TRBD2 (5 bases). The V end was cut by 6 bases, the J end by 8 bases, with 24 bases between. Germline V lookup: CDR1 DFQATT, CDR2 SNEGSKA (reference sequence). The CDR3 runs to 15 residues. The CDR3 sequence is CSAKTGSGFLGTQYF. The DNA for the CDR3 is TGCAGTGCCAAGACGGGGAGTGGATTCCTTGGTACGCAGTATTTT.

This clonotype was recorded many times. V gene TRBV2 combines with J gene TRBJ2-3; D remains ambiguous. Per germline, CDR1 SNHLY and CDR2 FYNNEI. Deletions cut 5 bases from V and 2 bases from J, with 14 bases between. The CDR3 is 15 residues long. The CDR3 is CASSTETPLTDTQYF. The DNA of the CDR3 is TGTGCCAGCAGTACGGAAACTCCCCTCACAGATACGCAGTATTTT.

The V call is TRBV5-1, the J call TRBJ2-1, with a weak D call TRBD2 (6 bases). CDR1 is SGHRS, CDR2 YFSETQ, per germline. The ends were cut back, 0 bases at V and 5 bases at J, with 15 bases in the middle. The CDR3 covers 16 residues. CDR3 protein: CASSLVPGLSNNEQFF. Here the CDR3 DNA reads TGCGCCAGCAGCTTGGTACCGGGACTGTCAAACAATGAGCAGTTCTTC.

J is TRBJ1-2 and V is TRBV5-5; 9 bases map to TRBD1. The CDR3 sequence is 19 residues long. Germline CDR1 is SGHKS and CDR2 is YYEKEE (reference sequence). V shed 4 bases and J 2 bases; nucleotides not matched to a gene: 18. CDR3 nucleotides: TGTGCCAGCAGCCTCCGCTTGAGGACAGGGGCCCAGGTGAACTATGGCTACACCTTC. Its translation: CASSLRLRTGAQVNYGYTF.

The CDR3 protein is CASSSGGDADTQYF. Here the CDR3 DNA reads TGTGCCAGCAGCTCGGGGGGGGACGCAGATACGCAGTATTTT. This sequence joins TRBV7-2 and TRBJ2-3, with 8 bases that match TRBD2. The germline V gene encodes CDR1 SGHTA and CDR2 FQGNSA. The CDR3 runs to 14 residues. V lost 4 bases, J lost 4 bases, and 4 bases stayed unmatched.

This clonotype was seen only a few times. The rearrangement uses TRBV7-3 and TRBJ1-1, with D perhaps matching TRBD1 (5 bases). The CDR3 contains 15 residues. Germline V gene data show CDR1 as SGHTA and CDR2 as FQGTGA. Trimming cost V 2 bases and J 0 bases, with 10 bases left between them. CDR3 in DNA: TGTGCCAGCAGCTTATTGGGGGGAATGAACACTGAAGCTTTCTTT. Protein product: CASSLLGGMNTEAFF.

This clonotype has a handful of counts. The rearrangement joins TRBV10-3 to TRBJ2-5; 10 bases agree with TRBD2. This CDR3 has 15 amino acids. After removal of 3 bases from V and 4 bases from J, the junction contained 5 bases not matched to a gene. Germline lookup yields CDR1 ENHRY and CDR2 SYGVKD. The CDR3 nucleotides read TGTGCCATCAGTGACCAGCGGGGGGGCCCAGAGACCCAGTACTTC. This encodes CAISDQRGGPETQYF.

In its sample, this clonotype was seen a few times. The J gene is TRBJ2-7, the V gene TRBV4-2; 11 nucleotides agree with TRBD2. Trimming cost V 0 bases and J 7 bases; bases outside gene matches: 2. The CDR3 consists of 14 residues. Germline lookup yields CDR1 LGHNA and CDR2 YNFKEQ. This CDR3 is CASSQDRLAGEQYV. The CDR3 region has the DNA TGTGCCAGCAGCCAAGATCGACTAGCGGGGGAGCAGTACGTC.

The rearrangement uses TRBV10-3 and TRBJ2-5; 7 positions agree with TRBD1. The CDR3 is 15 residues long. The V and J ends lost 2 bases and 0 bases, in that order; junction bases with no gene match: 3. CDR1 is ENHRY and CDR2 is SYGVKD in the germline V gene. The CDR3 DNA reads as TGTGCCATCAGTGAGGACAGGGCCTACCAAGAGACCCAGTACTTC. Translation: CAISEDRAYQETQYF.

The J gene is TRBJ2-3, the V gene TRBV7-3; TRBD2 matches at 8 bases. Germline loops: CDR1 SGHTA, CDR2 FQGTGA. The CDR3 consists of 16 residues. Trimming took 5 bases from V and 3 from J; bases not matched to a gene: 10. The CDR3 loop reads CASSPGVAGGTDTQYF. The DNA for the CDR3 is TGTGCCAGCAGCCCTGGCGTGGCGGGGGGTACAGATACGCAGTATTTT.

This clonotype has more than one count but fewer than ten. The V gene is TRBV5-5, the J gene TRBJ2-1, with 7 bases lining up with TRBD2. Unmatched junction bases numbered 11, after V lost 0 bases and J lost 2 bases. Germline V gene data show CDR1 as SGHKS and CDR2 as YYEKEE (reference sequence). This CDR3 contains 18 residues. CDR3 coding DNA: TGTGCCAGCAGCTTGGGCCTAGCGGAGTCCTATCCCTACAATGAGCAGTTCTTC. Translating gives CASSLGLAESYPYNEQFF.